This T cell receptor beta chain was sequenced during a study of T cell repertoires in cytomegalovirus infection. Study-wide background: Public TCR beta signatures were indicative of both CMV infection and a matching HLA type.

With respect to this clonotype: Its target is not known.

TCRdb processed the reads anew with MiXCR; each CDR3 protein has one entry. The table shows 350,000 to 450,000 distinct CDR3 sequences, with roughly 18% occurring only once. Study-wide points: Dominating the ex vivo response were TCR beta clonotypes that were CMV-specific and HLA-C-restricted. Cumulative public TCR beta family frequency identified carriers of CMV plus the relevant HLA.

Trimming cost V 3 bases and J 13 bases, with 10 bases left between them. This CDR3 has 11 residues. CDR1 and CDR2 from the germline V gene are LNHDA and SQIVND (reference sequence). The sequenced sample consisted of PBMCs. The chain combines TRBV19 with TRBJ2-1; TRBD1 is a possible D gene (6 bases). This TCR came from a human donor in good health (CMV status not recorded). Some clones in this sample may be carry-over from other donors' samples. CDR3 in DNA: TGTGCCAGTAGTATCACAGGGAATCAGTTCTTC. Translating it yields CASSITGNQFF.